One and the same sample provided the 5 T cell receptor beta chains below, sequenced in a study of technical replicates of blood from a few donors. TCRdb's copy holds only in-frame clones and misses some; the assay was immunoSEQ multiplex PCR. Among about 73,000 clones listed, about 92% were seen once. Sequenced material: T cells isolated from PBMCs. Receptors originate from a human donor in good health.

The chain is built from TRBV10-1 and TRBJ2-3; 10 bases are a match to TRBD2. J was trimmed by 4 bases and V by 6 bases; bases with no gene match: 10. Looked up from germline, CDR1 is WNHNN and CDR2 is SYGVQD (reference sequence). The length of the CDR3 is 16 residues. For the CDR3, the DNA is TGCGCCAGCAGAGCCACCTCTAGCGGGAGCGCAGATACGCAGTATTTT. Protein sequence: CASRATSSGSADTQYF.

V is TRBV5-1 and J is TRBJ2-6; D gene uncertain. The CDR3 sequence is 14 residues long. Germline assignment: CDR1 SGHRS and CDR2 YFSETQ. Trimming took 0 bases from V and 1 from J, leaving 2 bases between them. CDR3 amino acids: CASSLASGANVLTF. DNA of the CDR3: TGCGCCAGCAGCTTGGCTTCTGGGGCCAACGTCCTGACTTTC.

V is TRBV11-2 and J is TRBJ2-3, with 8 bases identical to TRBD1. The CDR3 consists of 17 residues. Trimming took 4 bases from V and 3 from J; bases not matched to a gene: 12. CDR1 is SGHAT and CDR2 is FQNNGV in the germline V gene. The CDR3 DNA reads TGTGCCAGCAGCTCCCGGACAGGACAGGGTAGAACAGATACGCAGTATTTT. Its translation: CASSSRTGQGRTDTQYF.

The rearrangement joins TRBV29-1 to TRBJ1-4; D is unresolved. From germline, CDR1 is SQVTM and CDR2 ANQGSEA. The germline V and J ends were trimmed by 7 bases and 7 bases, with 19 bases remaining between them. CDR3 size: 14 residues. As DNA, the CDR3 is TGCAGCGCCCTCAGCGAAAGGGAGTTTGAAAAACTGTTTTTT. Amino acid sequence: CSALSEREFEKLFF. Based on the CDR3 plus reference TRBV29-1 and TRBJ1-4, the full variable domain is SAVISQKPSRDICQRGTSLTIQCQVDSQVTMMFWYRQQPGQSLTLIATANQGSEATYESGFVIDKFPISRPNLTFSTLTVSNMSPEDSSIYLCSALSEREFEKLFFGSGTQLSVL.

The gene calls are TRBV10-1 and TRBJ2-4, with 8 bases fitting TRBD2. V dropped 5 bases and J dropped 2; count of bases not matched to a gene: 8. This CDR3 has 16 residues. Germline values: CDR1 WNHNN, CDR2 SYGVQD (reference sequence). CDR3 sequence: CASSPTGGRTKNIQYF. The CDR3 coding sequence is TGCGCCAGCAGTCCCACGGGAGGGAGAACCAAAAACATTCAGTACTTC.